The 24 T cell receptor beta chains reported below all come from one sample, sequenced in a study of blood T cell repertoires in COVID-19. Repertoires were generated with immunoSEQ multiplex PCR, while TCRdb's copy carries only in-frame clones and drops some. The table has about 200,000 clones, 89% seen once. Sequences were obtained from PBMCs or T cells enriched from blood (not recorded which). The receptors stem from a woman aged 25 to 45 with acute COVID-19.

CDR3 region: CASSRDSNTGELFF. The CDR3 nucleotides read TGTGCCAGCAGCCGGGACTCGAACACCGGGGAGCTGTTTTTT. The chain carries TRBV7-2 and TRBJ2-2; D possibly corresponds to TRBD2 (6 bases). Trimming left V 5 bases short and J 0 bases short, with 7 bases between. CDR3 size: 14 residues. Germline CDR1 SGHTA, CDR2 FQGNSA.

CDR3 sequence (DNA): TGTGCCTGGACCTTCCGACAGGGAAATTCACCCCTCCACTTT. Translation gives CAWTFRQGNSPLHF. The rearrangement uses TRBV30 and TRBJ1-6, with 7 positions matching TRBD1. Germline V gene lookup returns CDR1 GTSNPN and CDR2 SVGIG (reference sequence). J gave up 7 bases and V 4 bases, and 7 bases lay outside the gene matches. CDR3 length: 14 amino acids.

J is TRBJ1-5 and V is TRBV5-5; D is uncertain. The V gene lost 5 bases and the J gene lost 12 bases, with 18 bases spanning the gap. Germline lookup yields CDR1 SGHKS and CDR2 YYEKEE (reference sequence). The CDR3 totals 13 residues. The CDR3 bases are TGTGCCAGCAGTTACGACATTAGGGAGCGCCAGCATTTT. Protein sequence: CASSYDIRERQHF.

CDR3: CASSLGTPNTSPLHF. As DNA, the CDR3 is TGTGCCAGCAGTTTAGGTACCCCGAATACATCACCCCTCCACTTT. The chain recombines TRBV27 with TRBJ1-6; no clear D. Trimming took off 2 bases at V and 10 bases at J, with 15 bases between the two ends. The length of the CDR3 is 15 residues. Germline V gene lookup returns CDR1 MNHEY and CDR2 SMNVEV (reference sequence).

V is TRBV7-9 and J is TRBJ1-1; TRBD1 might be the D (5 bases). This CDR3 is built from 13 residues. Germline values: CDR1 SEHNR, CDR2 FQNEAQ (reference sequence). Deletions cut 5 bases from V and 7 bases from J, with 14 bases between. The CDR3: CASSPQAQDEAFF. The CDR3 coding sequence is TGTGCCAGCAGCCCGCAGGCACAGGATGAAGCTTTCTTT.

The chain employs TRBV7-2 and TRBJ1-3; D is uncertain. V lost 0 bases, J lost 3 bases, and 6 bases lay in between. Per the germline V gene, CDR1 is SGHTA and CDR2 is FQGNSA. The length of the CDR3 is 14 residues. CDR3 nucleotide sequence: TGTGCCAGCAGCTTAGCCCGCGTTGGAAACACCATATATTTT. Protein sequence: CASSLARVGNTIYF.

The chain uses TRBV6-5 and TRBJ2-7, with D possibly being TRBD1 (6 bases). This CDR3 is 13 amino acids long. Trimming removed 6 bases from V and 2 bases from J, with 11 bases in between. The germline V gene encodes CDR1 MNHEY and CDR2 SVGAGI. CDR3 region: CASRNRVTYEQYF. The CDR3 nucleotides read TGTGCCAGCAGAAACAGGGTCACCTACGAGCAGTACTTC.

The rearrangement links TRBV3-1 (or the pseudogene TRBV3-2) to TRBJ2-3; 10 positions match TRBD2. After removal of 1 base from V and 2 bases from J, the junction contained 12 bases not matched to a gene. Germline CDR1 is LGHDT and CDR2 is YNNKEL (reference sequence). The CDR3 sequence is 19 residues long. The CDR3 coding sequence is TGTGCCAGCAGCCAAGTTCGGCTAGCGGGGGCCGGCTCCACAGATACGCAGTATTTT. Translated, it gives CASSQVRLAGAGSTDTQYF.

The rearrangement uses TRBV15 and TRBJ1-5; D is possibly TRBD1 (6 bases). The V gene's germline CDR1 is LNHNV and CDR2 YYDKDF (reference sequence). The CDR3 runs 16 residues. V gave up 0 bases and J gave up 4 bases, with 13 bases separating them. CDR3 DNA: TGTGCCACCAGCAGAGAATTAGGGGGTTGGAATCAGCCCCAGCATTTT. It codes for CATSRELGGWNQPQHF.

V and J are TRBV30 and TRBJ1-1; TRBD1 agrees at 7 bases. Germline lookup yields CDR1 GTSNPN and CDR2 SVGIG (reference sequence). V lost 2 bases to trimming and J lost 1 base; unmatched junction nucleotides: 7. The CDR3 spans 15 residues. CDR3 bases: TGTGCCTGGAGTAGACAGACAGGGAAGAACACTGAAGCTTTCTTT. This codes for CAWSRQTGKNTEAFF.

V and J are TRBV27 and TRBJ2-1; D unresolved. Germline assignment: CDR1 MNHEY and CDR2 SMNVEV (reference sequence). Trimming stripped 1 base from V and 4 bases from J, with 8 bases between. This CDR3 has 14 residues. The CDR3 region is CASSLWSQYNEQFF. Written as DNA, the CDR3 is TGTGCCAGCAGTTTATGGAGCCAATACAATGAGCAGTTCTTC.

The CDR3 coding sequence is TGTGCCATCAGGGGGACAGGGGGCAACTATGGCTACACCTTC. Amino acids: CAIRGTGGNYGYTF. The chain uses TRBV10-3 and TRBJ1-2, with 12 bases fitting TRBD1. This CDR3 region has 14 residues. Per the germline V gene, CDR1 is ENHRY and CDR2 is SYGVKD. The trim removed 6 bases at V and 2 bases at J, leaving 1 base unmatched.

The V and J genes are TRBV7-6 and TRBJ2-5; TRBD1 matches at 7 bases. Germline-derived CDR1 and CDR2 are SGHVS and FNYEAQ. The CDR3 sequence is 13 residues long. With 5 bases clipped from V and 5 bases from J, the junction kept 5 bases outside the gene matches. The CDR3 DNA sequence: TGTGCCAGCAGCCCGACAGGGTTCGAGACCCAGTACTTC. Translating it yields CASSPTGFETQYF. Based on the CDR3 plus reference TRBV7-6 and TRBJ2-5, the full variable domain is GAGVSQSPRYKVTKRGQDVALRCDPISGHVSLYWYRQALGQGPEFLTYFNYEAQQDKSGLPNDRFSAERPEGSISTLTIQRTEQRDSAMYRCASSPTGFETQYFGPGTRLLVL.

The chain uses TRBV21-1 and TRBJ1-2; TRBD1, the D gene given by the table, was not confirmed from the DNA. TRBV21-1 is noted as a pseudogene. The CDR3 sequence is 14 residues long. CDR3 nucleotides: TGTGCCAGCAGCAACCATCGGACAGGGGTTGGCTACACCTTC. It is translated as CASSNHRTGVGYTF.

Comment on this clone: Other nucleotide sequences in the sample specify the same CDR3. The J gene is TRBJ1-2, the V gene TRBV7-2; D might be TRBD1 (6 bases). The germline V gene encodes CDR1 SGHTA and CDR2 FQGNSA. The CDR3 has 13 residues. V lost 1 base to trimming and J lost 5 bases, with 8 bases between them. CDR3 region: CASSLGTDYGYTF. The CDR3 DNA reads as TGTGCCAGCAGCTTAGGGACAGATTATGGCTACACCTTC.

This clone is a singleton in its sample. The rearrangement links TRBV6-5 to TRBJ1-6, with D perhaps TRBD1 (5 bases). Germline CDR1 MNHEY, CDR2 SVGAGI. The V gene lost 0 bases and the J gene lost 9 bases, with 12 bases spanning the gap. There are 15 residues in the CDR3. CDR3 residues: CASSYSGGEGSPLHF. CDR3 DNA: TGTGCCAGCAGTTACTCGGGGGGTGAGGGTTCACCCCTCCACTTT.

The gene calls are TRBV6-5 and TRBJ1-5; D call uncertain. V was cut by 0 bases and J by 9 bases, with 15 bases left in between. The CDR3 length is 15 residues. The V gene's germline CDR1 is MNHEY and CDR2 SVGAGI. The CDR3 sequence is CASSYSAGPHPPQHF. DNA of the CDR3: TGTGCCAGCAGTTACTCGGCAGGCCCTCATCCGCCCCAGCATTTT.

V and J are TRBV7-2 and TRBJ1-5, with TRBD1 matching over 7 bases. Germline assignment: CDR1 SGHTA and CDR2 FQGNSA. The J segment lost 5 bases and the V segment lost 6 bases, leaving 10 bases of the junction unmatched. The CDR3 is 15 residues long. The CDR3 is CASSLTRDRDQPQHF. For the CDR3, the DNA is TGTGCCAGCAGTCTTACACGGGACAGAGATCAGCCCCAGCATTTT.

CDR3 sequence: CASSLEGGREQYF. The CDR3 nucleotides are TGCGCCAGCAGCCTAGAGGGAGGGAGGGAGCAGTACTTC. The chain carries TRBV5-1 and TRBJ2-7, with 7 bases that match TRBD2. Germline V gene sequence: CDR1 SGHRS, CDR2 YFSETQ. J lost 7 bases, V lost 4 bases, and 8 bases had no gene match. This CDR3 contains 13 residues. Supplemented by reference TRBV5-1 and TRBJ2-7, the full variable domain reads KAGVTQTPRYLIKTRGQQVTLSCSPISGHRSVSWYQQTPGQGLQFLFEYFSETQRNKGNFPGRFSGRQFSNSRSEMNVSTLELGDSALYLCASSLEGGREQYFGPGTRLTVT.

The chain combines TRBV7-3 with TRBJ2-3, with a possible D match to TRBD2 (5 bases). The CDR3 sequence is 13 residues long. Germline V CDR1 and CDR2: SGHTA, FQGTGA. Trimming took 1 base from V and 8 from J, leaving 10 bases between them. The CDR3: CASSLMGVGTQYF. In nucleotides, the CDR3 is TGTGCCAGCAGCTTAATGGGAGTTGGTACGCAGTATTTT.

V gene TRBV6-2 or TRBV6-3 combines with J gene TRBJ2-7; 8 bases fit TRBD2. CDR1 is MNHEY, CDR2 SVGEGT, per germline. Trimming at V came to 6 bases and at J to 0 bases, leaving 16 bases not matched to a gene. The CDR3 covers 18 residues. CDR3 amino acids: CASSRDPRGGEFSYEQYF. DNA for the CDR3: TGTGCCAGCAGCCGCGATCCTCGGGGGGGCGAATTCTCCTACGAGCAGTACTTC.

This clone was detected only once. The chain joins TRBV2 to TRBJ2-1; D perhaps matches TRBD2 (5 bases). V lost 0 bases, J lost 8 bases, and 14 bases lay in between. The CDR3 runs 15 residues. Germline CDR1 reads SNHLY; CDR2 reads FYNNEI. CDR3 residues: CASSEARLALHEQFF. The CDR3 DNA follows: TGTGCCAGCAGTGAAGCCCGGCTAGCCCTCCATGAGCAGTTCTTC.

The gene calls are TRBV27 and TRBJ1-1; D is unclear. This CDR3 comprises 15 residues. The germline CDR1 and CDR2 sequences are MNHEY and SMNVEV (reference sequence). V was clipped by 3 bases and J by 1 base, with 12 bases between them. The CDR3 DNA follows: TGTGCCAGCAGTTTTCAAATTGGAGGGAACACTGAAGCTTTCTTT. Protein sequence: CASSFQIGGNTEAFF.

The chain uses TRBV4-3 and TRBJ1-1; D not certain. Trimming took off 0 bases at V and 7 bases at J, with 12 bases between the two ends. CDR3 length: 14 residues. CDR1 and CDR2 (germline): LGHNA, YSLEER. CDR3 sequence: CASSQDALNFEAFF. CDR3 nucleotides: TGCGCCAGCAGCCAAGATGCTTTGAACTTTGAAGCTTTCTTT.